Shown below are 30 T cell receptor beta chains from a single sample sequenced in a study of blood T cell repertoires in COVID-19. Libraries were prepared by immunoSEQ multiplex PCR; TCRdb keeps only in-frame clonotypes and omits some of them. The top ten clones hold 0.63% of a sample with 150,000 to 180,000 clones, about 85% of them seen once. The sequenced sample was peripheral blood. The origin of the receptors is a man in his sixties with COVID-19, enrolled during active disease.

J is TRBJ1-1 and V is TRBV19; perhaps TRBD1 as D (5 bases). V lost 8 bases and J 0 bases, leaving 16 bases between the germline ends. The length of the CDR3 is 15 residues. Germline CDR1 and CDR2: LNHDA and SQIVND (reference sequence). CDR3 sequence: CASQRQKLMNTEAFF. The CDR3 DNA sequence: TGTGCCAGTCAGCGACAGAAATTGATGAACACTGAAGCTTTCTTT. Filled out from reference TRBV19 and TRBJ1-1, the complete variable domain reads DGGITQSPKYLFRKEGQNVTLSCEQNLNHDAMYWYRQDPGQGLRLIYYSQIVNDFQKGDIAEGYSVSREKKESFPLTVTSAQKNPTAFYLCASQRQKLMNTEAFFGQGTRLTVV.

This clone occurred a few times. V and J are TRBV12-5 and TRBJ2-6; D is unresolved. CDR1 and CDR2 from the germline V gene are LGHNT and FRNRAP. CDR3 length: 13 amino acids. V was trimmed by 6 bases and J by 4 bases, leaving 7 bases between them. CDR3 nucleotide sequence: TGTGCTAGTGGAGCTTCCGGGGCCAACGTCCTGACTTTC. Amino acids: CASGASGANVLTF.

The rearrangement joins TRBV5-1 to TRBJ2-5; 8 bases map to TRBD1. There are 13 residues in the CDR3. The trim removed 4 bases at V and 4 bases at J, leaving 3 bases unmatched. Per germline, CDR1 SGHRS and CDR2 YFSETQ. CDR3 coding DNA: TGCGCCAGCAGCCGGACAGGGTTAGAGACCCAGTACTTC. Residues: CASSRTGLETQYF.

The chain is built from TRBV7-9 and TRBJ1-4, with TRBD1 matching over 9 bases. The germline CDR1 and CDR2 sequences are SEHNR and FQNEAQ (reference sequence). The CDR3 loop spans 17 amino acids. Trimming cost V 10 bases and J 0 bases; bases outside gene matches: 12. The CDR3 protein is CAIMIGQGTTTNEKLFF. CDR3 in DNA: TGTGCCATTATGATTGGACAGGGGACTACAACTAATGAAAAACTGTTTTTT.

The J gene is TRBJ2-5, the V gene TRBV4-1; D unresolved. CDR3 length equals 15 residues. The germline CDR1 and CDR2 sequences are MGHRA and YSYEKL. The ends were cut back, 0 bases at V and 1 base at J, with 9 bases in the middle. CDR3 nucleotides: TGCGCCAGCAGCCAAGAGAGTCGGGTCCAAGAGACCCAGTACTTC. The encoded protein is CASSQESRVQETQYF.

The chain recombines TRBV11-3 with TRBJ2-1; D remains ambiguous. Deletions cut 6 bases from V and 4 bases from J, with 7 bases between. The CDR3 runs to 12 residues. Germline V gene lookup returns CDR1 SGHNT and CDR2 YENEEA. CDR3 in DNA: TGTGCCAGCAGTCAAACATACAATGAGCAGTTCTTC. Translating it yields CASSQTYNEQFF. The whole variable domain, filled in from reference TRBV11-3 and TRBJ2-1, reads EAGVVQSPRYKIIEKKQPVAFWCNPISGHNTLYWYLQNLGQGPELLIRYENEEAVDDSQLPKDRFSAERLKGVDSTLKIQPAELGDSAVYLCASSQTYNEQFFGPGTRLTVL.

The table lists this clone with a few counts. The chain combines TRBV7-2 with TRBJ1-1, with a weak D call TRBD1 (6 bases). The germline V gene has CDR1 SGHTA and CDR2 FQGNSA. The V and J ends lost 4 bases and 10 bases respectively, with 19 bases between them. This CDR3 spans 14 amino acids. The CDR3 DNA reads as TGTGCCAGCAGCTCTAACAGGGTAATCGGATTAGCTTTCTTT. Its translation is CASSSNRVIGLAFF.

This chain connects TRBV19 to TRBJ1-2; the D is unclear. V was clipped by 3 bases and J by 1 base, with 9 bases between them. The length of the CDR3 is 14 residues. The germline V gene encodes CDR1 LNHDA and CDR2 SQIVND (reference sequence). CDR3 loop: CASSILSNNYGYTF. The CDR3 DNA reads as TGTGCCAGTAGTATTCTATCGAATAACTATGGCTACACCTTC.

The table lists this clone with many counts. The rearrangement links TRBV28 to TRBJ1-3; TRBD1 is a possible D gene (6 bases). V was shortened by 6 bases and J by 0 bases, with 12 bases between the two germline ends. Per germline, CDR1 MDHEN and CDR2 SYDVKM. This CDR3 comprises 15 residues. The CDR3: CASRLDRISGNTIYF. In nucleotides, the CDR3 is TGTGCCAGCAGGCTCGACAGGATCTCTGGAAACACCATATATTTT.

This chain uses TRBV7-3 with TRBJ2-3; weak D call: TRBD2 (6 bases). The CDR3 runs to 15 residues. Trimming left V 9 bases short and J 1 base short, with 17 bases between. CDR1 SGHTA and CDR2 FQGTGA come from the germline V gene. CDR3 sequence: CASRSGGLGTDTQYF. The DNA of the CDR3 is TGTGCCAGTAGGTCCGGAGGGCTCGGCACAGATACGCAGTATTTT.

This clone was recorded only once. V and J are TRBV7-8 and TRBJ1-3; D is unresolved. V lost 5 bases and J lost 0, with 11 bases in between. The CDR3 sequence is 15 residues long. CDR1 SGHVS and CDR2 FQNEAQ come from the germline V gene. The CDR3 region is CASSRRASSGNTIYF. CDR3 DNA sequence: TGTGCCAGCAGCAGGCGGGCAAGCTCTGGAAACACCATATATTTT.

This rearrangement joins TRBV24-1 to TRBJ2-3; TRBD1 matches at 8 bases. The CDR3 totals 15 residues. Per germline, CDR1 KGHDR and CDR2 SFDVKD. The V and J ends lost 2 bases and 5 bases, in that order; junction bases with no gene match: 5. CDR3 coding DNA: TGTGCCACCAGTGATTCGCAGGGGGCCCAAGATACGCAGTATTTT. This encodes CATSDSQGAQDTQYF.

The chain couples TRBV5-1 to TRBJ2-6; D not resolved. CDR1 and CDR2 (germline): SGHRS, YFSETQ. Trimming shortened V by 2 bases and J by 0 bases, and 12 bases separated the two germline ends. The CDR3 extends over 17 amino acids. Written as DNA, the CDR3 is TGCGCCAGCAGCTTTAGCAGTACCTACTCTGGGGCCAACGTCCTGACTTTC. As protein: CASSFSSTYSGANVLTF.

The V and J genes are TRBV5-4 and TRBJ1-1, with 8 bases fitting TRBD1. Germline loops: CDR1 SGHNT, CDR2 YYREEE (reference sequence). The CDR3 loop spans 14 amino acids. With V trimmed by 4 bases and J by 12 bases, 14 bases remained unmatched. The CDR3 here is CASSLFRTGLATFF. The CDR3 DNA sequence: TGTGCCAGCAGCCTTTTCCGGACAGGGCTGGCAACTTTCTTT.

By sample fraction, this clone is medium-sized. The chain carries TRBV7-9 and TRBJ2-2, with D possibly TRBD2 on 6 matching bases. Looked up from germline, CDR1 is SEHNR and CDR2 is FQNEAQ (reference sequence). The CDR3 runs to 17 residues. Trimming left V 8 bases short and J 8 bases short, with 27 bases between. In nucleotides, the CDR3 is TGTGCCAGCCGAGAAGGACTAATCGAACTAAATCCTGGGGAGCTGTTTTTT. Its protein is CASREGLIELNPGELFF.

This chain links TRBV5-1 with TRBJ2-6; D gene uncertain. With 0 bases removed from V and 0 bases from J, the gap between germline ends came to 10 bases. This CDR3 comprises 17 residues. Germline CDR1 is SGHRS and CDR2 is YFSETQ. The CDR3 sequence is CASSLAGINSGANVLTF. DNA of the CDR3: TGCGCCAGCAGCTTGGCAGGCATTAACTCTGGGGCCAACGTCCTGACTTTC.

CDR3 residues: CASSPDQGMNTEAFF. CDR3 in DNA: TGTGCCAGCTCACCTGATCAGGGGATGAACACTGAAGCTTTCTTT. The chain employs TRBV18 and TRBJ1-1; D is possibly TRBD1 (6 bases). The CDR3 has 15 residues. Looked up from germline, CDR1 is KGHSH and CDR2 is LQKENI. Trimming left V 3 bases short and J 0 bases short, with 11 bases between.

The table lists this clone with a count of one. The chain uses TRBV19 and TRBJ1-1; 8 nucleotides agree with TRBD1. CDR3 length equals 15 residues. The germline V gene encodes CDR1 LNHDA and CDR2 SQIVND (reference sequence). Unmatched junction bases numbered 6, after V lost 5 bases and J lost 1 base. The CDR3 loop reads CASSPQDRANTEAFF. The DNA of the CDR3 is TGTGCCAGTAGTCCTCAGGACAGGGCGAACACTGAAGCTTTCTTT.

The rearrangement joins TRBV29-1 to TRBJ1-1; TRBD1 is a possible D gene (6 bases). Deletions cut 4 bases from V and 5 bases from J, with 20 bases between. Germline V lookup: CDR1 SQVTM, CDR2 ANQGSEA. The CDR3 length is 15 residues. The CDR3, as DNA: TGCAGCGTTGTGTCAGTGGGGGGGCTAGGTACTGAAGCTTTCTTT. Protein product: CSVVSVGGLGTEAFF.

This chain uses TRBV18 with TRBJ2-7, with D possibly TRBD1 on 5 matching bases. Trimming took off 1 base at V and 2 bases at J, with 9 bases between the two ends. This CDR3 is 14 amino acids long. Germline lookup yields CDR1 KGHSH and CDR2 LQKENI. The chain's CDR3 is CASSPQGQPYEQYF. CDR3 DNA sequence: TGTGCCAGCTCACCACAAGGACAACCCTACGAGCAGTACTTC.

The CDR3 is CASSHPTGTPILNTEAFF. In nucleotides, the CDR3 is TGTGCCAGCAGTCATCCAACCGGGACTCCCATCCTGAACACTGAAGCTTTCTTT. The V call is TRBV6-2 or TRBV6-3, the J call TRBJ1-1; D may be TRBD1 (5 bases). V lost 5 bases, J lost 0 bases, and 22 bases lay in between. The V gene's germline CDR1 is MNHEY and CDR2 SVGEGT. The CDR3 has 18 residues.

This chain connects TRBV19 to TRBJ2-7, with D tentatively TRBD1 (6 bases). Trimming pared 6 bases from V and 7 bases from J, leaving 16 bases between. CDR3 length: 13 amino acids. The germline CDR1 and CDR2 sequences are LNHDA and SQIVND (reference sequence). CDR3 in amino acids: CASSQNRAREQYF. CDR3 DNA: TGTGCCAGTAGCCAAAACAGGGCGCGAGAGCAGTACTTC.

The CDR3 spells CASSSPPQSYEQYF. The DNA for the CDR3 is TGTGCCAGCAGCTCCCCCCCCCAGTCCTACGAGCAGTACTTC. This rearrangement joins TRBV7-9 to TRBJ2-7; no definite D call. The CDR3 spans 14 residues. Germline loops: CDR1 SEHNR, CDR2 FQNEAQ (reference sequence). Trimming removed 4 bases at V and 1 base at J, with 11 bases between.

This chain uses TRBV19 with TRBJ2-5; 10 bases fit TRBD1. Germline loops: CDR1 LNHDA, CDR2 SQIVND (reference sequence). The CDR3 is 15 amino acids. Trimming cost V 7 bases and J 4 bases; bases outside gene matches: 9. Here the CDR3 reads CASKPGQGRVETQYF. The CDR3 region has the DNA TGTGCCAGTAAACCGGGACAGGGGCGGGTAGAGACCCAGTACTTC.

This clone was observed once. The rearrangement joins TRBV27 to TRBJ2-7; a possible D gene is TRBD2 (6 bases). V lost 5 bases to trimming and J lost 3 bases, with 14 bases between them. The germline CDR1 and CDR2 sequences are MNHEY and SMNVEV (reference sequence). The CDR3 has 14 residues. The CDR3 loop is CASSIGLGGYEQYF. The CDR3 DNA reads as TGTGCCAGCAGTATAGGGTTGGGAGGCTACGAGCAGTACTTC.

The V call is TRBV27, the J call TRBJ2-5; 8 bases align to TRBD2. CDR3 length: 16 amino acids. Germline-derived CDR1 and CDR2 are MNHEY and SMNVEV (reference sequence). V lost 0 bases and J lost 5; bases outside the gene matches: 8. The CDR3 DNA reads TGTGCCAGCAGTTTATCAACCGGGGGGGCCGGGGAGACCCAGTACTTC. The encoded protein is CASSLSTGGAGETQYF.

The chain employs TRBV11-3 and TRBJ2-1; D uncertain. This CDR3 has 15 residues. CDR1 and CDR2 from the germline V gene are SGHNT and YENEEA. Trimming removed 3 bases at V and 0 bases at J, with 9 bases between. The CDR3 DNA follows: TGTGCCAGCAGCTTCCTAGAGAACTCCTACAATGAGCAGTTCTTC. Its protein is CASSFLENSYNEQFF.

The V and J genes are TRBV13 and TRBJ1-1; weak D call: TRBD1 (6 bases). Trimming left V 7 bases short and J 0 bases short, with 15 bases between. Germline-derived CDR1 and CDR2 are PRHDT and FYEKMQ (reference sequence). The CDR3 consists of 15 residues. The CDR3 coding sequence is TGTGCCAGCACCAAACGTACAGGGTTGAACACTGAAGCTTTCTTT. This gives the protein CASTKRTGLNTEAFF. The whole variable domain, filled in from reference TRBV13 and TRBJ1-1, reads AAGVIQSPRHLIKEKRETATLKCYPIPRHDTVYWYQQGPGQDPQFLISFYEKMQSDKGSIPDRFSAQQFSDYHSELNMSSLELGDSALYFCASTKRTGLNTEAFFGQGTRLTVV.

The genes are TRBV3-1 (or the pseudogene TRBV3-2) and TRBJ2-7, with 9 positions matching TRBD2. The germline CDR1 and CDR2 sequences are LGHDT and YNNKEL (reference sequence). Trimming took 5 bases from V and 2 from J; bases not matched to a gene: 10. The CDR3 extends over 16 amino acids. DNA of the CDR3: TGTGCCAGCAGCTTGGGAGGTAGCGGGAGCCCCTACGAGCAGTACTTC. Translating it yields CASSLGGSGSPYEQYF.

This clone was picked up a small number of times. This sequence joins TRBV28 and TRBJ1-4; no clear D gene. In germline, CDR1 is MDHEN, CDR2 SYDVKM. This CDR3 contains 16 residues. Trimming left V 4 bases short and J 1 base short, with 13 bases between. The CDR3 here is CASSSLTLITNEKLFF. As DNA, the CDR3 is TGTGCCAGCAGTTCCCTGACACTTATAACTAATGAAAAACTGTTTTTT.